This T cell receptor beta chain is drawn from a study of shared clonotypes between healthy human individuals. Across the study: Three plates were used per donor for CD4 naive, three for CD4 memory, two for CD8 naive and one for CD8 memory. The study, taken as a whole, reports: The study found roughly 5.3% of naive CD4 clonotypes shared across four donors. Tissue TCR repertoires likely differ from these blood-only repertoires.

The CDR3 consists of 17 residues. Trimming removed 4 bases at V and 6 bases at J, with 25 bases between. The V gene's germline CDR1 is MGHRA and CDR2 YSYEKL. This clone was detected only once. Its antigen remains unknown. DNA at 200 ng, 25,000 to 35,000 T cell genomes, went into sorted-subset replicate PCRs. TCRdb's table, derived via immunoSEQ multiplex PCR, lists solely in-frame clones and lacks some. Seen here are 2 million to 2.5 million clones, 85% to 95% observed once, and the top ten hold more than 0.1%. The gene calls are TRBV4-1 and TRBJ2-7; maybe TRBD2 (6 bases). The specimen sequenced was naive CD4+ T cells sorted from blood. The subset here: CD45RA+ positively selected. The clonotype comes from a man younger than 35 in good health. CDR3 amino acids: CASSRRRLAVNATEQYF. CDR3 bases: TGCGCCAGCAGCCGCCGACGATTAGCGGTAAACGCCACCGAGCAGTACTTC.